This TCR beta chain is drawn from a study of blood T cells in healthy people across ages. A note on this clonotype: The antigen is undetermined.

Through a sample-barcoded 5' primer and a J-beta primer mix, a second PCR was run for roughly 6 to 12 cycles. MiXCR was run by TCRdb on the 5' RACE reads, yielding one entry per CDR3 protein. The sample has about 1 million distinct CDR3 sequences; 40% to 50% are singletons. The CDR3 length is 14 residues. With V trimmed by 5 bases and J by 9 bases, 7 bases remained unmatched. Germline values: CDR1 SGHVS, CDR2 FQNEAQ. The study's findings and limits: The long-lived group displayed more naive CD4+ cells, plus higher diversity, than the aged donors did. Per million T cells, the diversity of TCR beta decreased roughly linearly as age advanced.

Donors ranged from roughly 6 to 90 years old and were healthy Caucasians in Russia. The receptor comes from a woman aged 60-70 years in good health. Specimen: blood. The chain combines TRBV7-8 with TRBJ2-1; 10 positions match TRBD2. CDR3 in DNA: TGTGCCAGCAGCAGAGCGGGAGGGGTGAGTGAGCAGTTCTTC. Translation: CASSRAGGVSEQFF.